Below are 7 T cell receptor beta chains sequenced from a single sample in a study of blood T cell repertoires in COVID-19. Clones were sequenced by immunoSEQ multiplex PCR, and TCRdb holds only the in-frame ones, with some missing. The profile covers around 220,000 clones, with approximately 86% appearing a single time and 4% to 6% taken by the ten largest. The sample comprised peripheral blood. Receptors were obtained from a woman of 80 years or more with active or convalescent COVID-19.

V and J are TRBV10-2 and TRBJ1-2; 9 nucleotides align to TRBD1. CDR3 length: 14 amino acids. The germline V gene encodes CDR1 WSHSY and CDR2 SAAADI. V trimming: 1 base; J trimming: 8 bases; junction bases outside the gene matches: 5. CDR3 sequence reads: CASSELRQGVGYTF. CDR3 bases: TGCGCCAGCAGTGAGTTGAGACAGGGGGTCGGCTACACCTTC.

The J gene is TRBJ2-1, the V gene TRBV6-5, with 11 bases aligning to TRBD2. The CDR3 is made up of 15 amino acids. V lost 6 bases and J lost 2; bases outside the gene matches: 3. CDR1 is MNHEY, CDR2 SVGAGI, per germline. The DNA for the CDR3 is TGTGCCAGCAGCAGTAGCGGGGGGGCCTACAATGAGCAGTTCTTC. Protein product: CASSSSGGAYNEQFF.

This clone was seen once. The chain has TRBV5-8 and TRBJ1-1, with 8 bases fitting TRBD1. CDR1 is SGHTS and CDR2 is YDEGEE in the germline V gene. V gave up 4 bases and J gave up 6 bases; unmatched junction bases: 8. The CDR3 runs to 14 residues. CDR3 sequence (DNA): TGTGCCAGCAGCCTCCAAAGGACAGGGTCTGAAGCTTTCTTT. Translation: CASSLQRTGSEAFF.

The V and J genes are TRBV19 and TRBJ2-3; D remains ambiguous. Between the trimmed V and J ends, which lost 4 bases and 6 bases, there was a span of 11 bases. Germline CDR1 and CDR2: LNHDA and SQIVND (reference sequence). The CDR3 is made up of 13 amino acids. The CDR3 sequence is CASSSKIRDTQYF. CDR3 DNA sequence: TGTGCCAGTAGTAGCAAAATCCGGGATACGCAGTATTTT.

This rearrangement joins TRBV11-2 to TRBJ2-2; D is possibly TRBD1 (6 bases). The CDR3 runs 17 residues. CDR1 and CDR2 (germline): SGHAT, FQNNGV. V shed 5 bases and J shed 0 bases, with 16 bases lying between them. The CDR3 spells CASSPVPGHTNTGELFF. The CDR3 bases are TGTGCCAGCAGCCCCGTTCCGGGACACACGAACACCGGGGAGCTGTTTTTT.

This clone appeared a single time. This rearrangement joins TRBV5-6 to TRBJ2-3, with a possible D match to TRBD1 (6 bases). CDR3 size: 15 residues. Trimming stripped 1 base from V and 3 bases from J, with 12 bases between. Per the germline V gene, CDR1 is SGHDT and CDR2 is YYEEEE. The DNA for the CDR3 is TGTGCCAGCAGCTTGCTTGGACAGAGAACAGATACGCAGTATTTT. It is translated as CASSLLGQRTDTQYF.

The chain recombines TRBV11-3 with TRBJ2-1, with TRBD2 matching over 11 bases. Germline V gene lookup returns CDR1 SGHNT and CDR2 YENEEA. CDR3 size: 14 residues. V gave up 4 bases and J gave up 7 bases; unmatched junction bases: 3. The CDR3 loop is CASSWASGRNEQFF. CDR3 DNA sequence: TGTGCCAGCAGCTGGGCTAGCGGGAGGAATGAGCAGTTCTTC.